Listed here are 18 T cell receptor beta chains from one sample, sequenced in a study of CD8+ T cells in alopecia areata. The authors extracted RNA and reverse transcribed it into cDNA as the sequencing template. Here immunoSEQ multiplex PCR was the method, and the copy in TCRdb shows in-frame clones only, minus some. The data show 150,000 to 200,000 clones, about 60% seen once. Sequenced here: CD4+ T cells sorted from blood, sampled at week 0. The receptors come from a human donor with alopecia areata.

This sequence joins TRBV30 and TRBJ2-7; perhaps TRBD2 as D (6 bases). V was trimmed by 0 bases and J by 3 bases, leaving 15 bases between them. CDR3 size: 15 residues. Germline CDR1 is GTSNPN and CDR2 is SVGIG (reference sequence). The CDR3 protein is CAWSVPVRGGYEQYF. The CDR3 region has the DNA TGTGCCTGGAGTGTACCGGTAAGGGGAGGCTACGAGCAGTACTTC.

The J gene is TRBJ2-5, the V gene TRBV6-5, with 7 bases identical to TRBD1. Germline CDR1 reads MNHEY; CDR2 reads SVGAGI. The junction had 5 bases not matched to a gene; V was cut back by 6 bases and J by 7 bases. The CDR3 has 12 amino acids. In DNA form, the CDR3 reads TGTGCCAGCAGCCACAGGGGTGCGACCCAGTACTTC. This sequence encodes CASSHRGATQYF.

There are a few counts of this clone. The gene calls are TRBV4-2 and TRBJ2-5; 7 nucleotides line up with TRBD2. Germline loops: CDR1 LGHNA, CDR2 YNFKEQ. Trimming cost V 8 bases and J 1 base; bases outside gene matches: 4. The CDR3 loop spans 13 amino acids. CDR3 protein: CASLGEGQETQYF. In DNA form, the CDR3 reads TGTGCCAGCCTCGGGGAGGGCCAAGAGACCCAGTACTTC.

V gene TRBV5-1 combines with J gene TRBJ1-1; the match to TRBD1 covers 8 bases. V lost 3 bases to trimming and J lost 2 bases; unmatched junction nucleotides: 6. CDR1 and CDR2 from the germline V gene are SGHRS and YFSETQ. This CDR3 region has 15 residues. The CDR3 DNA sequence: TGCGCCAGCAGCTCACAGGGGGGAACCAACACTGAAGCTTTCTTT. This codes for CASSSQGGTNTEAFF.

V and J are TRBV18 and TRBJ2-7, with D tentatively TRBD1 or TRBD2 (6 bases each). Trimming cost V 1 base and J 5 bases, with 12 bases left between them. The CDR3 spans 14 residues. Germline CDR1 KGHSH, CDR2 LQKENI. CDR3 nucleotide sequence: TGTGCCAGCTCACCACGAGGGGGGTCTGACGAGCAGTACTTC. Its protein is CASSPRGGSDEQYF.

The J gene is TRBJ1-6, the V gene TRBV9; TRBD1 might be the D (6 bases). Per germline, CDR1 SGDLS and CDR2 YYNGEE. Trimming removed 0 bases from V and 12 bases from J, with 22 bases in between. This CDR3 is 17 amino acids long. CDR3 region: CASSVAPNRARGEPLHF. The CDR3 DNA sequence: TGTGCCAGCAGCGTAGCCCCCAACAGGGCACGGGGGGAACCCCTCCACTTT.

The V gene is TRBV2, the J gene TRBJ1-2; TRBD1 might be the D (5 bases). Germline values: CDR1 SNHLY, CDR2 FYNNEI. The germline V and J ends were trimmed by 9 bases and 5 bases, with 13 bases remaining between them. The CDR3 runs to 12 residues. The CDR3 sequence: CASSLTEYGYTF. The DNA for the CDR3 is TGTGCCAGTTCATTGACAGAATATGGCTACACCTTC.

The chain is built from TRBV30 and TRBJ1-2; D is ambiguous. This CDR3 is 14 amino acids long. Trimming left V 2 bases short and J 0 bases short, with 10 bases between. Germline lookup yields CDR1 GTSNPN and CDR2 SVGIG (reference sequence). CDR3 in amino acids: CAWSFRRSNYGYTF. CDR3 in DNA: TGTGCCTGGAGTTTTAGGAGATCTAACTATGGCTACACCTTC. Full variable domain (outside the CDR3, taken from reference TRBV30 and TRBJ1-2): SQTIHQWPATLVQPVGSPLSLECTVEGTSNPNLYWYRQAAGRGLQLLFYSVGIGQISSEVPQNLSASRPQDRQFILSSKKLLLSDSGFYLCAWSFRRSNYGYTFGSGTRLTVV.

The J gene is TRBJ2-1, the V gene TRBV5-1, with D perhaps being TRBD1 or TRBD2 (5 bases each). Germline V CDR1 and CDR2: SGHRS, YFSETQ. Trimming removed 6 bases from V and 3 bases from J, with 13 bases in between. The CDR3 is made up of 14 amino acids. CDR3 sequence (DNA): TGCGCCAGCACCCAAGGGACGAACTACAATGAGCAGTTCTTC. This translates into CASTQGTNYNEQFF.

This sequence joins TRBV9 and TRBJ2-2; the D gene is possibly TRBD2 (5 bases). The V end lost 0 bases, the J end lost 5 bases, and 11 bases lay between the germline ends. The CDR3 extends over 15 amino acids. The germline gives CDR1 SGDLS, CDR2 YYNGEE. The CDR3 region is CASSVGGFKTGELFF. DNA for the CDR3: TGTGCCAGCAGCGTAGGAGGGTTCAAGACCGGGGAGCTGTTTTTT.

This clone has a single count. The V gene is TRBV6-6, the J gene TRBJ2-7; D uncertain. Trimming stripped 5 bases from V and 6 bases from J, with 8 bases between. In germline, CDR1 is MNHNY, CDR2 SVGAGI (reference sequence). CDR3 length: 11 amino acids. In nucleotides, the CDR3 is TGTGCCAGCAGTCCCAGGCGCGAGCAGTACTTC. This translates into CASSPRREQYF.

This clone was seen just once. V usage is TRBV25-1 and J usage is TRBJ1-1; TRBD1 might be the D (6 bases). CDR3 size: 12 residues. Germline V lookup: CDR1 MGHDK, CDR2 SYGVNS. The V end was cut by 3 bases, the J end by 5 bases, with 7 bases between. CDR3 DNA sequence: TGTGCCAGCAGTGAGGGGACAACTGAAGCTTTCTTT. This gives the protein CASSEGTTEAFF.

The chain employs TRBV4-1 and TRBJ2-7; 10 positions match TRBD2. The CDR3 loop spans 14 amino acids. Germline V gene sequence: CDR1 MGHRA, CDR2 YSYEKL. With 3 bases clipped from V and 2 bases from J, the junction kept 1 base outside the gene matches. Here the CDR3 reads CASSHSGGTYEQYF. CDR3 bases: TGCGCCAGCAGCCATAGCGGGGGGACCTACGAGCAGTACTTC.

This chain joins TRBV30 and TRBJ1-1; D is possibly TRBD1 (6 bases). V lost 1 base and J lost 4, with 10 bases in between. The CDR3 has 13 residues. CDR1 is GTSNPN and CDR2 is SVGIG in the germline V gene (reference sequence). For the CDR3, the DNA is TGTGCCTGGAGTGCCCAGACAGGCACTGAAGCTTTCTTT. It codes for CAWSAQTGTEAFF. Looking up the rest from reference TRBV30 and TRBJ1-1 gives the full variable domain: SQTIHQWPATLVQPVGSPLSLECTVEGTSNPNLYWYRQAAGRGLQLLFYSVGIGQISSEVPQNLSASRPQDRQFILSSKKLLLSDSGFYLCAWSAQTGTEAFFGQGTRLTVV.

The J gene is TRBJ1-5, the V gene TRBV2; no definite D call. CDR1 is SNHLY, CDR2 FYNNEI, per germline. Deletions cut 6 bases from V and 6 bases from J, with 9 bases between. The CDR3 has 12 amino acids. The DNA of the CDR3 is TGTGCCAGCAGCGACGATGTTCAGCCCCAGCATTTT. Protein sequence: CASSDDVQPQHF. Complete variable domain (other parts from reference TRBV2 and TRBJ1-5): EPEVTQTPSHQVTQMGQEVILRCVPISNHLYFYWYRQILGQKVEFLVSFYNNEISEKSEIFDDQFSVERPDGSNFTLKIRSTKLEDSAMYFCASSDDVQPQHFGDGTRLSIL.

The gene calls are TRBV4-2 and TRBJ1-2; tentatively, D is TRBD1 (5 bases). CDR3 length equals 14 residues. The germline V and J ends were trimmed by 1 base and 6 bases, with 12 bases remaining between them. CDR1 and CDR2 (germline): LGHNA, YNFKEQ. The CDR3 DNA reads as TGTGCCAGCAGCCAAGGGAGGGGAGAAGATGGCTACACCTTC. It encodes CASSQGRGEDGYTF.

This clone appeared a few times. The gene calls are TRBV27 and TRBJ1-2, with D uncertain. CDR3 length: 13 amino acids. Per the germline V gene, CDR1 is MNHEY and CDR2 is SMNVEV (reference sequence). V lost 2 bases and J 5 bases, leaving 9 bases between the germline ends. Here the CDR3 DNA reads TGTGCCAGCAGTTTAAGTGCTACGTATGGCTACACCTTC. It specifies CASSLSATYGYTF.

V is TRBV7-9 and J is TRBJ1-6; perhaps TRBD1 as D (5 bases). With 3 bases removed from V and 4 bases from J, the gap between germline ends came to 13 bases. From germline, CDR1 is SEHNR and CDR2 FQNEAQ (reference sequence). The CDR3 totals 16 residues. CDR3 in amino acids: CASSFALTGYNSPLHF. CDR3 in DNA: TGTGCCAGCAGCTTTGCCCTCACAGGATATAATTCACCCCTCCACTTT.